This entry lists 4 T cell receptor beta chains sequenced from one sample in a study of blood T cell repertoires in COVID-19. Method: immunoSEQ multiplex PCR; TCRdb's copy keeps in-frame clones and lacks some. The sample contains some 88,000 clones, approximately 85% of which appear only once. Sequenced material: peripheral blood. The receptor set was obtained from a man aged 55 to 70 with acute or convalescent COVID-19.

J is TRBJ1-5 and V is TRBV6-5; 8 bases agree with TRBD1. CDR3 length equals 14 residues. Germline V gives CDR1 MNHEY, CDR2 SVGAGI. Unmatched junction bases numbered 4, after V lost 2 bases and J lost 7 bases. This chain's CDR3 is CASSYQGAGQPQHF. For the CDR3, the DNA is TGTGCCAGCAGTTACCAGGGGGCCGGCCAGCCCCAGCATTTT.

The gene calls are TRBV2 and TRBJ2-5; D is possibly TRBD2 (6 bases). The CDR3 spans 13 residues. Germline V gene data show CDR1 as SNHLY and CDR2 as FYNNEI. Trimming left V 8 bases short and J 4 bases short, with 14 bases between. In DNA, the CDR3 is TGTGCCAGCGGTTCGACTAGGGGAGAGACCCAGTACTTC. Translation: CASGSTRGETQYF.

The chain has TRBV7-3 and TRBJ1-2; 8 nucleotides line up with TRBD1. J gave up 4 bases and V 5 bases, and 6 bases lay outside the gene matches. The CDR3 covers 14 residues. CDR1 and CDR2 from the germline V gene are SGHTA and FQGTGA. DNA of the CDR3: TGTGCCAGCAGCCCAGGGGGCGCCGGCTATGGCTACACCTTC. It is translated as CASSPGGAGYGYTF.

This clone was picked up a small number of times. This chain joins TRBV2 and TRBJ1-2; weak D call: TRBD1 (5 bases). V was shortened by 7 bases and J by 4 bases, with 28 bases between the two germline ends. The CDR3 is made up of 18 amino acids. The germline CDR1 and CDR2 sequences are SNHLY and FYNNEI. The CDR3 DNA sequence: TGTGCCAGCACCCAAGAAATTACAGGCGGATTTACAAGCTATGGCTACACCTTC. Its translation is CASTQEITGGFTSYGYTF. Variable domain in full (rest from reference TRBV2 and TRBJ1-2): EPEVTQTPSHQVTQMGQEVILRCVPISNHLYFYWYRQILGQKVEFLVSFYNNEISEKSEIFDDQFSVERPDGSNFTLKIRSTKLEDSAMYFCASTQEITGGFTSYGYTFGSGTRLTVV.